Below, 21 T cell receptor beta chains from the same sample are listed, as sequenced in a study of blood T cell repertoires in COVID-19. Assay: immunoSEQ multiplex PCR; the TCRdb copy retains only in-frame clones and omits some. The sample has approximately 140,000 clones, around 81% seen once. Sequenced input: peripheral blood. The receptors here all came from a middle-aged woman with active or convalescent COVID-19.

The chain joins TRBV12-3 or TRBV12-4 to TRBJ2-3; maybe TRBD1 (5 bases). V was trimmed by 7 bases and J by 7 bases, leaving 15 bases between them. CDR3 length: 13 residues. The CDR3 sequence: CASTSWGENTQYF. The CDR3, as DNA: TGTGCCAGCACCTCTTGGGGCGAGAATACGCAGTATTTT.

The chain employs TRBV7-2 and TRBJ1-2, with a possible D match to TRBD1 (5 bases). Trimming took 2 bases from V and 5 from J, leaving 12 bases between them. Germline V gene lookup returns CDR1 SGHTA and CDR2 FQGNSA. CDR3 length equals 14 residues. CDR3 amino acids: CASSLQAGPYGYTF. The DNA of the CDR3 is TGTGCCAGCAGCTTACAGGCAGGGCCGTATGGCTACACCTTC.

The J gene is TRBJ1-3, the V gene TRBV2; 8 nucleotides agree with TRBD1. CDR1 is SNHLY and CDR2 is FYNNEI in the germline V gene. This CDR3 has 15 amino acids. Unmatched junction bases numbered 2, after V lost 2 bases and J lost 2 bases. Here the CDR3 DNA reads TGTGCCAGCAGTGAATTGGACAGGGCTGGAAACACCATATATTTT. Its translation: CASSELDRAGNTIYF.

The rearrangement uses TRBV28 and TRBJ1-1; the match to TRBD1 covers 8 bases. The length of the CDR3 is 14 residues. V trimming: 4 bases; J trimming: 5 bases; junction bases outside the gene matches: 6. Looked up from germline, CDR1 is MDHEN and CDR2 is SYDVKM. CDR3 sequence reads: CASSSDRVRTEAFF. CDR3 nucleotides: TGTGCCAGCAGTTCGGACAGGGTCAGGACTGAAGCTTTCTTT. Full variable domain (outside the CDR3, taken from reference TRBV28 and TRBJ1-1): DVKVTQSSRYLVKRTGEKVFLECVQDMDHENMFWYRQDPGLGLRLIYFSYDVKMKEKGDIPEGYSVSREKKERFSLILESASTNQTSMYLCASSSDRVRTEAFFGQGTRLTVV.

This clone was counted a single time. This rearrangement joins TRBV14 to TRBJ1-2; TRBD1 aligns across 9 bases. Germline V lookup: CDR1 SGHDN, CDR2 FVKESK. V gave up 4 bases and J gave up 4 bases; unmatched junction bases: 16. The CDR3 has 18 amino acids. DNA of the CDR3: TGTGCCAGCAGCCGAAGTGGCCACACAGGGGGCGCAATCTATGGCTACACCTTC. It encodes CASSRSGHTGGAIYGYTF.

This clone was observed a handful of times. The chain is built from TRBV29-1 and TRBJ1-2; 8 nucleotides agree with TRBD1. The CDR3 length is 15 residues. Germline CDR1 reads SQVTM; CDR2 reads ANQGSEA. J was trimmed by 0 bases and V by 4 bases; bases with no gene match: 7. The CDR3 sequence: CSVGPGTGANYGYTF. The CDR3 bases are TGCAGCGTTGGGCCCGGGACAGGAGCTAACTATGGCTACACCTTC.

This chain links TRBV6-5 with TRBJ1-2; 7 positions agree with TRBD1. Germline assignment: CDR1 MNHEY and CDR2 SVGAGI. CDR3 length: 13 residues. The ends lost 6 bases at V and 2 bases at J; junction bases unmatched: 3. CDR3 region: CASRSTGNYGYTF. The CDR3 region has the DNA TGTGCCAGCAGGTCGACAGGGAACTATGGCTACACCTTC.

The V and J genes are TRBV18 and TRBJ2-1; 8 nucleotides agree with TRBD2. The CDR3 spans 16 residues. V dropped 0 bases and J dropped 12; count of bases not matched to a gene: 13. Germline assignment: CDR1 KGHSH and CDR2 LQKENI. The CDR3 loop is CASSPPSGANPAGQFF. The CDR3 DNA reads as TGTGCCAGCTCACCACCTAGCGGGGCTAACCCGGCCGGGCAGTTCTTC.

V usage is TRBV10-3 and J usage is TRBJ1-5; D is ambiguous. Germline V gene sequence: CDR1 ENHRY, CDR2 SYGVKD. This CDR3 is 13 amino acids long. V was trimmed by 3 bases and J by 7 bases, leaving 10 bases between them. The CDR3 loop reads CAISDPGTQPQHF. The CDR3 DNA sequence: TGTGCCATCAGTGACCCAGGAACCCAGCCCCAGCATTTT.

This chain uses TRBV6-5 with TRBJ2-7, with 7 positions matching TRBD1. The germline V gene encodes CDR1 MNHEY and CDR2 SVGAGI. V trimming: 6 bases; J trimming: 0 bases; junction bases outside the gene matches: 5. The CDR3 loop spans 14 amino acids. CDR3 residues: CASRLGQNSYEQYF. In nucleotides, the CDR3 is TGTGCCAGCAGATTGGGACAGAACTCCTACGAGCAGTACTTC.

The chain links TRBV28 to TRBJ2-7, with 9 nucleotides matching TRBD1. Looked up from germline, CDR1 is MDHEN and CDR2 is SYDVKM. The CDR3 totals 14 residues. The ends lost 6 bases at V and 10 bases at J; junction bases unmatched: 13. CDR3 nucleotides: TGTGCCAGCAGAAGTAGGGACAGGGCTCAAACTCAGTACTTC. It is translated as CASRSRDRAQTQYF.

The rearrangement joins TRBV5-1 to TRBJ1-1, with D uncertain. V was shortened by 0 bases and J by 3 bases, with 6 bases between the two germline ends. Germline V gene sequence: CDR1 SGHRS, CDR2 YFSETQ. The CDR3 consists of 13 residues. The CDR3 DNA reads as TGCGCCAGCAGCTTGGCCGGGGACACTGAAGCTTTCTTT. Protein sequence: CASSLAGDTEAFF.

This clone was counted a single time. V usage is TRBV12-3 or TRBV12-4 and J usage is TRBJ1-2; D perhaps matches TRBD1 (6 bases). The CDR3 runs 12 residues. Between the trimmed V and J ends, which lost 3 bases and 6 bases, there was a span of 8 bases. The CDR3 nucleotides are TGTGCCAGCAGTTTCACAGGGCATGGCTACACCTTC. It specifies CASSFTGHGYTF.

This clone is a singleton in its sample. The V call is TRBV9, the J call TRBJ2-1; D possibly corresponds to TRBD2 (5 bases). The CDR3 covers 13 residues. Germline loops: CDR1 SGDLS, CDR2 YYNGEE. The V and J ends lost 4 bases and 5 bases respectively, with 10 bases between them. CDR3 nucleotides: TGTGCCAGCAGCAAGCGGCCGGACAATGAGCAGTTCTTC. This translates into CASSKRPDNEQFF.

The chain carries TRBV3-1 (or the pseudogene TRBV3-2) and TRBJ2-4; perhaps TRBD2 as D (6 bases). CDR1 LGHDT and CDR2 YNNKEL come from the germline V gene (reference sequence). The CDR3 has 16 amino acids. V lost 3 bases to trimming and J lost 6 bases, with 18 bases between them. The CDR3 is CASSQLVGSGINIQYF. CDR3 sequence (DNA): TGTGCCAGCAGCCAGCTGGTGGGTAGCGGTATAAACATTCAGTACTTC.

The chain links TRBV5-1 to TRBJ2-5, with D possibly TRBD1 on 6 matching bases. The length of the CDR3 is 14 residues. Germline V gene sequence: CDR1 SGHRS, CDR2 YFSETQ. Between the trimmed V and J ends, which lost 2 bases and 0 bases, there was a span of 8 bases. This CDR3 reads CASSLQGNQETQYF. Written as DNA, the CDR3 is TGCGCCAGCAGCTTACAGGGAAACCAAGAGACCCAGTACTTC.

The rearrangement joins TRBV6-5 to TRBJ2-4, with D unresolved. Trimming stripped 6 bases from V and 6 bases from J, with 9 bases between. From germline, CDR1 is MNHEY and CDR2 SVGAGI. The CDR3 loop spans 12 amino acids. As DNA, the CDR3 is TGTGCCAGCAGAAACACCGTAAACATTCAGTACTTC. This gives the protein CASRNTVNIQYF.

The CDR3 DNA sequence: TGTGCCAGCAGTTTATCGAGGTTCCATGAGCAGTTCTTC. Protein sequence: CASSLSRFHEQFF. The chain combines TRBV27 with TRBJ2-1, with D unclear. The CDR3 spans 13 residues. Trimming took 0 bases from V and 8 from J, leaving 8 bases between them. The germline V gene encodes CDR1 MNHEY and CDR2 SMNVEV (reference sequence).

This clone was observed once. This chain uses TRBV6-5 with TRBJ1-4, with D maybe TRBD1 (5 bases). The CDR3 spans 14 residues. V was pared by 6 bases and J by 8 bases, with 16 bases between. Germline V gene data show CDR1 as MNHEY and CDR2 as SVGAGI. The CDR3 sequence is CASSSGRGWEKLFF. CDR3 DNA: TGTGCCAGCAGCTCCGGGAGGGGCTGGGAAAAACTGTTTTTT.

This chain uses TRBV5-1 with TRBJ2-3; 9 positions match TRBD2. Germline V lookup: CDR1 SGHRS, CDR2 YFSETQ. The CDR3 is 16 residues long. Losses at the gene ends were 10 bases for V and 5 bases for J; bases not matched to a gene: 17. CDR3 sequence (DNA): TGCGCCCGCTGCTGGGCCGGGCGGGGGGGCGGAGATACGCAGTATTTT. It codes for CARCWAGRGGGDTQYF.

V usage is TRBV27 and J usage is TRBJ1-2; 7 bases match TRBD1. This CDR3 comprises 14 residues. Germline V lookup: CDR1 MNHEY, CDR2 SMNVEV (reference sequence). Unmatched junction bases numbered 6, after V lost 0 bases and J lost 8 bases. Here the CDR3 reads CASSLSLTGWGYTF. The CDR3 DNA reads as TGTGCCAGCAGTTTATCCCTGACAGGGTGGGGCTACACCTTC.